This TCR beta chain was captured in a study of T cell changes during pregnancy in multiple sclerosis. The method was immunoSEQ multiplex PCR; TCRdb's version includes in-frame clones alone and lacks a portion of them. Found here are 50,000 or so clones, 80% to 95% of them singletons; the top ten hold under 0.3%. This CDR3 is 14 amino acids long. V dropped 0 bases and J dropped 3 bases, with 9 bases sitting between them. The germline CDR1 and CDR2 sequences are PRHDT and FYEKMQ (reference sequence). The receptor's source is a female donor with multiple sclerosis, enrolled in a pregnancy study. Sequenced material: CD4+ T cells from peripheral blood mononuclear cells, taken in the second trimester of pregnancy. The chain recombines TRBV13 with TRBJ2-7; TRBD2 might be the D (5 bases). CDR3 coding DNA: TGTGCCAGCAGCTTAGGAATCCGGGGCTACGAGCAGTACTTC. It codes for CASSLGIRGYEQYF.